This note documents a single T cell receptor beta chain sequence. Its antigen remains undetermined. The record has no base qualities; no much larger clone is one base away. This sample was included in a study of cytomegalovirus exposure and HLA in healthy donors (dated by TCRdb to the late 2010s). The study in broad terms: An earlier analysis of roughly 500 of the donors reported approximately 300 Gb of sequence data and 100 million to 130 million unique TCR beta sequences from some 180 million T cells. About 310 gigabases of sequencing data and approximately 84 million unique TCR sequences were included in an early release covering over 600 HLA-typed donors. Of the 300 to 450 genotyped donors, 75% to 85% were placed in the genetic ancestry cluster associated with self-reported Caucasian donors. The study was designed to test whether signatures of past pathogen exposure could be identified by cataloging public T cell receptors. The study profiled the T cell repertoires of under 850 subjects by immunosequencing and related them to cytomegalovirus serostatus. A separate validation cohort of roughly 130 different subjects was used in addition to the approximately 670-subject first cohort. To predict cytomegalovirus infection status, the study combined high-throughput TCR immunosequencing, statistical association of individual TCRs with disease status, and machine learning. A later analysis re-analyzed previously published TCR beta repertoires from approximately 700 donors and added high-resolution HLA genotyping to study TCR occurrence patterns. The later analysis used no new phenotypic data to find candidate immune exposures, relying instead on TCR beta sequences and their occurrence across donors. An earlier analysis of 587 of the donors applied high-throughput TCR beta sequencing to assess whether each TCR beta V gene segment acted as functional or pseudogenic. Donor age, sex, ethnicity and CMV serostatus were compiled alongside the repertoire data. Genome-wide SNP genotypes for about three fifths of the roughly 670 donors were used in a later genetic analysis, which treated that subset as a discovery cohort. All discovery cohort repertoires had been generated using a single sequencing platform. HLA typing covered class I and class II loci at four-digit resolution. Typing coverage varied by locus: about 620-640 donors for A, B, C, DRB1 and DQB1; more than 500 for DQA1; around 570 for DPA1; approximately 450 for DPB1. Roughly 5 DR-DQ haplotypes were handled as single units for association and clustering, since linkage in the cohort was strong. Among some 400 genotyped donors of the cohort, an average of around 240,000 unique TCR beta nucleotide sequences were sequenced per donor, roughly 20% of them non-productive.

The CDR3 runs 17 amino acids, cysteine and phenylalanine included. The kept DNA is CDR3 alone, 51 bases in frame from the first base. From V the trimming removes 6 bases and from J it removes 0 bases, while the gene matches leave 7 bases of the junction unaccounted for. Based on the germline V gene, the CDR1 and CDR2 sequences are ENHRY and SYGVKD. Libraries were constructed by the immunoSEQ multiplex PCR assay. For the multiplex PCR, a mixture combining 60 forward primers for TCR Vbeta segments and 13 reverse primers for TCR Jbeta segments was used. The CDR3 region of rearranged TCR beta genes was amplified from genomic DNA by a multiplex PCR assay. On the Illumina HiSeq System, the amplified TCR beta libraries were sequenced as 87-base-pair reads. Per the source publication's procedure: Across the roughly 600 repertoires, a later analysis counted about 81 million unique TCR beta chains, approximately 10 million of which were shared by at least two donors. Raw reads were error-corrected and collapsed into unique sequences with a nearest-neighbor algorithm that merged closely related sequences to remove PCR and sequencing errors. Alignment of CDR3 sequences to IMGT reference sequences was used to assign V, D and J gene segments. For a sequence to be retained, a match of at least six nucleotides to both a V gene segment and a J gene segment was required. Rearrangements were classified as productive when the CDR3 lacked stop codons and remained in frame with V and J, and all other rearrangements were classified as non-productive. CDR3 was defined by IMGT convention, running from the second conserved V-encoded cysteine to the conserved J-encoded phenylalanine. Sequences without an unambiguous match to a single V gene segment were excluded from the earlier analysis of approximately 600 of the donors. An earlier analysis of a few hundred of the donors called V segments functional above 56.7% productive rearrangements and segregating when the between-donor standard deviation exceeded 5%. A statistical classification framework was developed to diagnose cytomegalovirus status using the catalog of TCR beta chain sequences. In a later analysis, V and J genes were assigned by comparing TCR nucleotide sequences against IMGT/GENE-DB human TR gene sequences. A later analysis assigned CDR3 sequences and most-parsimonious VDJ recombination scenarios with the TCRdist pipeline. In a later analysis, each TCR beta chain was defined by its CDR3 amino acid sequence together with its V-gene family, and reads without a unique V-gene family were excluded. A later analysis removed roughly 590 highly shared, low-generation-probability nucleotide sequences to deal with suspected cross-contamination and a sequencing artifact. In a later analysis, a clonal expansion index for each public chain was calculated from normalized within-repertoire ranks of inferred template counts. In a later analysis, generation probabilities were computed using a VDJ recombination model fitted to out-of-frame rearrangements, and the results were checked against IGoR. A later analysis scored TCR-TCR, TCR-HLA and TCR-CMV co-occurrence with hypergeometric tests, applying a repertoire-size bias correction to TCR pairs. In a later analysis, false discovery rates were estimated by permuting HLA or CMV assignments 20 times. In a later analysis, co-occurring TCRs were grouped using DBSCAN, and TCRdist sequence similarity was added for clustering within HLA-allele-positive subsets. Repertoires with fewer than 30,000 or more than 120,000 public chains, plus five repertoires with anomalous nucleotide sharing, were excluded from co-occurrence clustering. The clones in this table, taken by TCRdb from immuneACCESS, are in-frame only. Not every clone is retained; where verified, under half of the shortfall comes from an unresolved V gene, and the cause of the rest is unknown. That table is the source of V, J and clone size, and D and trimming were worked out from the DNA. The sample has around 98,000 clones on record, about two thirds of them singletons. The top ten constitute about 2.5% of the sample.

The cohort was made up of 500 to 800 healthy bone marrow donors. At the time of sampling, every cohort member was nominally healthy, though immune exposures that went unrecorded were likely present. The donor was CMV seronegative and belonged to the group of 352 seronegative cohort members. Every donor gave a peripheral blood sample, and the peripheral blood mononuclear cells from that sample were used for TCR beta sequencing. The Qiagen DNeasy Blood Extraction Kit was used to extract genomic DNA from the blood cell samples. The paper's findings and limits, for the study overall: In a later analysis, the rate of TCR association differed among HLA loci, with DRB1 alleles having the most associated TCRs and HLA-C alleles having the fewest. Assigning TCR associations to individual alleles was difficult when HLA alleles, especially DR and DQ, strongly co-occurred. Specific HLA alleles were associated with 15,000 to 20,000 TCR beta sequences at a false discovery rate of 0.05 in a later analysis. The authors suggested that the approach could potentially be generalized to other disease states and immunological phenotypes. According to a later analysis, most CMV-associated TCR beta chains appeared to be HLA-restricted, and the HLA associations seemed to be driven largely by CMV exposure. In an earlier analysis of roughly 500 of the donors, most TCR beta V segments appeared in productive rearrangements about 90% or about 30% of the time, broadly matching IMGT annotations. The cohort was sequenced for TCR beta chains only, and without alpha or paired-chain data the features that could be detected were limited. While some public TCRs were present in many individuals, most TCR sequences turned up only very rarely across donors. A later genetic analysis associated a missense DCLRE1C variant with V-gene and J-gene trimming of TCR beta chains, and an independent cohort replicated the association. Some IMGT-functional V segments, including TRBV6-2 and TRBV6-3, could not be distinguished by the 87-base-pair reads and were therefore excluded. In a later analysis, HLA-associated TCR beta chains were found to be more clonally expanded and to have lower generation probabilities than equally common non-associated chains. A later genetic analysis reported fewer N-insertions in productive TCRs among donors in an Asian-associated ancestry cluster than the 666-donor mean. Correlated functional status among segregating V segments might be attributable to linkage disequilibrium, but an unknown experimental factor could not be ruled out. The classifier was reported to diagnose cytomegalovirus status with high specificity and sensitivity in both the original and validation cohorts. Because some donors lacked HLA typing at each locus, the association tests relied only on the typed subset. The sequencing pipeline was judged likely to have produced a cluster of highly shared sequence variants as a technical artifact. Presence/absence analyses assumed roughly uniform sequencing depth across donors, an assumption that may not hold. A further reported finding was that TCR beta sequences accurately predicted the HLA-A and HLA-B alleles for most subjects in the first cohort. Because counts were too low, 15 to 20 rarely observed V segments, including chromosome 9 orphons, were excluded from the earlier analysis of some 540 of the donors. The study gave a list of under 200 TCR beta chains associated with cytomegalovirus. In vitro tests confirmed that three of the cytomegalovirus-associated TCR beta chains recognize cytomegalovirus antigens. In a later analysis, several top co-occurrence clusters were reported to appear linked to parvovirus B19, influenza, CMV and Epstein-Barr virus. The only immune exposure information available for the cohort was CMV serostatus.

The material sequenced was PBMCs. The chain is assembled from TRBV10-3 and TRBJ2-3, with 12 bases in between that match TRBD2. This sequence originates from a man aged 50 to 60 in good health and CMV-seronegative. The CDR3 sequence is CAISETSGGASTDTQYF. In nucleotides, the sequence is TGTGCCATCAGCGAGACTAGCGGGGGTGCTAGCACAGATACGCAGTATTTT.